This section outlines one T cell receptor beta chain sequence together with its context. The source of the sample is a study of blood T cell repertoires in COVID-19. Study summary: Donors in the United States, Italy and Spain gave samples during acute or convalescent COVID-19.

The cohort comprised adults aged roughly 18 to 90 years residing in under 30 US areas. Participants' reported clinical history set cohort assignment. Measured with immunoSEQ multiplex PCR; TCRdb has only the in-frame clones, and not every one. The sample lists 250,000 or so clones, 80% to 90% occurring once. The clonotype comes from a woman between 50 and 59 years old who had recovered from COVID-19. The sample was PBMCs or T cells enriched from blood (not recorded which).

CDR3 DNA: TGTGCCAGCAGGGGCGGGACAGGGAATAGGGGCACTGAAGCTTTCTTT. It translates to CASRGGTGNRGTEAFF. The rearrangement uses TRBV27 and TRBJ1-1; 9 positions agree with TRBD1. The V segment lost 6 bases and the J segment 4 bases; nucleotides outside the gene matches: 12. The CDR3 runs 16 residues. Germline V gives CDR1 MNHEY, CDR2 SMNVEV (reference sequence).